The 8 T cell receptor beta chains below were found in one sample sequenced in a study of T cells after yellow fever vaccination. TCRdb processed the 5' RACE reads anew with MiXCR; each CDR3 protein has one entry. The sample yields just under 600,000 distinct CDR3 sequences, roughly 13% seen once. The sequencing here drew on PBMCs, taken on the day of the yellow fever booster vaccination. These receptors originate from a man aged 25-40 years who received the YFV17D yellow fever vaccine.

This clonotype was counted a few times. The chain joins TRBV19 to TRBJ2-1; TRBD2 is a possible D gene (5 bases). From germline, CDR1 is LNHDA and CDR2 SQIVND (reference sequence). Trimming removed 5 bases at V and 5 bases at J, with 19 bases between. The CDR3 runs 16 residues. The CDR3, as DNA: TGTGCCAGTAGTCCTCTTCTAGCAAAACTAAACAATGAGCAGTTCTTC. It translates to CASSPLLAKLNNEQFF.

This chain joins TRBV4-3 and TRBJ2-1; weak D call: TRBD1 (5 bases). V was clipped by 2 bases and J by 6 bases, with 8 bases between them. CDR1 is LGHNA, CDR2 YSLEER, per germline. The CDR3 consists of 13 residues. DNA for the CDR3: TGCGCCAGCAGCCAAAATGGGGCCAATGAGCAGTTCTTC. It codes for CASSQNGANEQFF.

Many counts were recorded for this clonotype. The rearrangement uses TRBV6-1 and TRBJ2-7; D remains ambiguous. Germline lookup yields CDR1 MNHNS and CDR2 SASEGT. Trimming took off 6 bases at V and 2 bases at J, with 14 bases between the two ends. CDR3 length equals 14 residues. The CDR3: CASSHDGTTYEQYF. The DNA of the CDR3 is TGTGCCAGCAGCCATGACGGCACGACCTACGAGCAGTACTTC.

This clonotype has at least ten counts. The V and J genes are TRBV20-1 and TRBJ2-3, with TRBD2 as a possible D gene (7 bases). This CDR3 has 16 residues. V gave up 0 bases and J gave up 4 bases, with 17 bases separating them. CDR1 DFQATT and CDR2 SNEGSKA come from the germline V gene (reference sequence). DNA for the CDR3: TGCAGTGCTAGAGATGGACGGGGGGCTTTTCCAGATACGCAGTATTTT. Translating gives CSARDGRGAFPDTQYF.

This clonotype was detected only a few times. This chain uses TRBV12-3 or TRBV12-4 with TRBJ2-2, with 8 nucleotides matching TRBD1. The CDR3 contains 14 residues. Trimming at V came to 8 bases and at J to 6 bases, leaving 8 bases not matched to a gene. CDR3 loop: CASRQGALSGELFF. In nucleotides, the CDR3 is TGTGCCAGCCGGCAGGGGGCTTTGTCCGGGGAGCTGTTTTTT.

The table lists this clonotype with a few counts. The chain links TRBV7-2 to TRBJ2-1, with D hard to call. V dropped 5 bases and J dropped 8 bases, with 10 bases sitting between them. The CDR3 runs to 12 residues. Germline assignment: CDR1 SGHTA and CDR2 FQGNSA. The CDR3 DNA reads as TGTGCCAGCAGCACCCTCGCCTATGAGCAGTTCTTC. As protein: CASSTLAYEQFF.

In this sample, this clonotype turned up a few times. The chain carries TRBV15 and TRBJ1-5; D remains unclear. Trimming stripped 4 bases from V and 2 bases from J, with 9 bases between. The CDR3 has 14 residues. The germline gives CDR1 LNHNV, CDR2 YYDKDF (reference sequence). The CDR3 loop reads CATSIGLGNQPQHF. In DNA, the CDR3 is TGTGCCACCAGCATCGGGTTAGGCAATCAGCCCCAGCATTTT.

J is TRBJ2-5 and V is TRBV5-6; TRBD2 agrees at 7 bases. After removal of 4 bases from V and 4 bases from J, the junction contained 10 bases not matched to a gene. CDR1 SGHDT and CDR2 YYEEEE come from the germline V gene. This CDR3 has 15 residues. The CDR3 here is CASSGQTSLAETQYF. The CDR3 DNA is TGTGCCAGCAGCGGCCAGACTAGCTTGGCAGAGACCCAGTACTTC.